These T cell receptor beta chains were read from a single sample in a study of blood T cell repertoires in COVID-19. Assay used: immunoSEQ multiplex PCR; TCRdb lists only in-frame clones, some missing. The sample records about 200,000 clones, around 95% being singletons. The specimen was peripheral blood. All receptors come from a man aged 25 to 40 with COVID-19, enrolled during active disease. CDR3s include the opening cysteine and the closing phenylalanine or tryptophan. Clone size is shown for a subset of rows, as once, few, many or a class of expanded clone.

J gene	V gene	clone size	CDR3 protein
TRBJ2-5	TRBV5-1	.	CASSLGGTSGEETQYF
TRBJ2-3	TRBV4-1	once	CASSQDRQGTDTQYF
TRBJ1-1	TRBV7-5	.	CVRSTRRPPGGGNTEAFF
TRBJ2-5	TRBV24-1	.	CATSDFRGGNRGKETQYF
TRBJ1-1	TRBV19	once	CASRRDRGFEAFF
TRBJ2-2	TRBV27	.	CASSFTGGVTGELFF
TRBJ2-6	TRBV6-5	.	CASRVTFSGANVLTF
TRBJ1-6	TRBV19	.	CASSTGTGNNSPLHF
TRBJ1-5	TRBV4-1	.	CASSRTAINQPQHF
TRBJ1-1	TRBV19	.	CASSILWQENTEAFF
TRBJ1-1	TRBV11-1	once	CASSFRFSTEAFF
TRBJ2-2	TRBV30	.	CAWSMRPTGELFF
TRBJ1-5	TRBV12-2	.	CASRLPPVRDNQPQHF
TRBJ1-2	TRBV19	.	CASSMRPTPNYGYTF
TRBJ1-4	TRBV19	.	CASSIQLNEKLFF
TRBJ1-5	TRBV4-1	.	CASSPRGSTGGGNQPQHF
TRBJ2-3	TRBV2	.	CASRWDYEDTQYF
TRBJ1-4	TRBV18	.	CASSPLGGGVEKLFF
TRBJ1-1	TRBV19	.	CASRSAGEAFF
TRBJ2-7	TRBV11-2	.	CASSQGQGRLEQYF
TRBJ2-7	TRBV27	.	CASSSPGQGVHEQYF
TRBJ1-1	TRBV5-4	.	CASSLAGTGGNTEAFF
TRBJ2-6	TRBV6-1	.	CASSETGNTGANVLTF
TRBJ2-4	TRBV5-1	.	CASSSRDRDGGKNIQYF
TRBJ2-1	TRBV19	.	CASSSGGAGNEQFF
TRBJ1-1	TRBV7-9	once	CASSLGPREGTEAFF